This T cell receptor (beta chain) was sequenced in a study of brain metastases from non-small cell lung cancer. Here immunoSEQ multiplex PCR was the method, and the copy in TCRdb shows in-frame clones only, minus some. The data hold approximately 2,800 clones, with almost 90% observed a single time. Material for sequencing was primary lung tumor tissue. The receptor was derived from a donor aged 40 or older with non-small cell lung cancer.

CDR3: CASSQTTGPGAYNEQFF. The CDR3 DNA reads TGTGCCAGCAGCCAGACGACAGGGCCCGGCGCCTACAATGAGCAGTTCTTC. V gene TRBV14 combines with J gene TRBJ2-1; 7 bases map to TRBD1. V was pared by 3 bases and J by 2 bases, with 10 bases of the junction left unmatched. The CDR3 consists of 17 residues. Germline lookup yields CDR1 SGHDN and CDR2 FVKESK.